A selection of T cell receptor beta chains follows, all from one sample in a study of blood T cell repertoires in COVID-19. TCRdb's table, derived via immunoSEQ multiplex PCR, lists solely in-frame clones and lacks some. The data show around 450,000 clones, 90% seen once. Sequencing was carried out using PBMCs or T cells enriched from blood (not recorded which). The receptor set was obtained from a man younger than 30 who had recovered from COVID-19. Both conserved end residues are part of each CDR3. The order of the fields is J gene, clone size, V gene, D gene, CDR3 protein, CDR3 DNA. D genes are given only for firm matches. Clone size is given for some rows only: seen once, a few or many times, or a class if the clone is expanded.

j_gene: TRBJ1-6
abundance: once
v_gene: TRBV7-3
d_gene: NA
CDR3aa: CASSLIGQGNSPLHF
CDR3nt: TGTGCCAGCAGCTTAATAGGCCAGGGAAATTCACCCCTCCACTTT

j_gene: TRBJ1-6
abundance: NA
v_gene: TRBV5-1
d_gene: NA
CDR3aa: CASSLNIRESPLHF
CDR3nt: TGCGCCAGCAGCTTGAATATCCGGGAGTCACCCCTCCACTTT

j_gene: TRBJ1-5
abundance: NA
v_gene: TRBV7-9
d_gene: NA
CDR3aa: CASSSRRRGEDQPQHF
CDR3nt: TGTGCCAGCAGCTCCCGCCGGCGGGGGGAAGATCAGCCCCAGCATTTT

j_gene: TRBJ2-3
abundance: NA
v_gene: TRBV4-1
d_gene: TRBD2
CDR3aa: CASSQEASGSLSPQYF
CDR3nt: TGCGCCAGCAGCCAAGAAGCTAGCGGGAGCCTGAGTCCGCAGTATTTT

j_gene: TRBJ1-2
abundance: NA
v_gene: TRBV6-4
d_gene: NA
CDR3aa: CASSDWQDGDYGYTF
CDR3nt: TGTGCCAGCAGTGACTGGCAAGACGGGGACTATGGCTACACCTTC

j_gene: TRBJ1-5
abundance: once
v_gene: TRBV5-5
d_gene: NA
CDR3aa: CASSSNQRQPQHF
CDR3nt: TGTGCCAGCAGCTCGAACCAGAGGCAGCCCCAGCATTTT

j_gene: TRBJ1-3
abundance: NA
v_gene: TRBV5-4
d_gene: NA
CDR3aa: CASSLKGDTGNTIYF
CDR3nt: TGTGCCAGCAGCTTAAAGGGGGATACTGGAAACACCATATATTTT

j_gene: TRBJ1-2
abundance: NA
v_gene: TRBV5-4
d_gene: NA
CDR3aa: CASSLSRTSYGYTF
CDR3nt: TGTGCCAGCAGCTTGTCCCGTACTTCTTATGGCTACACCTTC

j_gene: TRBJ1-2
abundance: NA
v_gene: TRBV27
d_gene: NA
CDR3aa: CASSSIHTGSYGYTF
CDR3nt: TGTGCCAGCAGTTCCATCCACACAGGGAGCTATGGCTACACCTTC

j_gene: TRBJ1-6
abundance: NA
v_gene: TRBV2
d_gene: NA
CDR3aa: CASRPALTPNSPLHF
CDR3nt: TGTGCCAGCAGGCCCGCCCTGACACCCAATTCACCCCTCCACTTT

j_gene: TRBJ1-2
abundance: NA
v_gene: TRBV7-9
d_gene: TRBD1
CDR3aa: CASSPDRVMRGYTF
CDR3nt: TGTGCCAGCAGCCCGGACAGGGTAATGCGAGGCTACACCTTC

j_gene: TRBJ2-3
abundance: NA
v_gene: TRBV27
d_gene: TRBD2
CDR3aa: CASSLSRGGLAGGPVTQYF
CDR3nt: TGTGCCAGCAGTTTATCGCGAGGAGGACTAGCGGGAGGGCCAGTTACGCAGTATTTT

j_gene: TRBJ1-6
abundance: NA
v_gene: TRBV5-5
d_gene: NA
CDR3aa: CASSTPGEHSPLHF
CDR3nt: TGTGCCAGCAGCACCCCCGGGGAGCATTCACCCCTCCACTTT